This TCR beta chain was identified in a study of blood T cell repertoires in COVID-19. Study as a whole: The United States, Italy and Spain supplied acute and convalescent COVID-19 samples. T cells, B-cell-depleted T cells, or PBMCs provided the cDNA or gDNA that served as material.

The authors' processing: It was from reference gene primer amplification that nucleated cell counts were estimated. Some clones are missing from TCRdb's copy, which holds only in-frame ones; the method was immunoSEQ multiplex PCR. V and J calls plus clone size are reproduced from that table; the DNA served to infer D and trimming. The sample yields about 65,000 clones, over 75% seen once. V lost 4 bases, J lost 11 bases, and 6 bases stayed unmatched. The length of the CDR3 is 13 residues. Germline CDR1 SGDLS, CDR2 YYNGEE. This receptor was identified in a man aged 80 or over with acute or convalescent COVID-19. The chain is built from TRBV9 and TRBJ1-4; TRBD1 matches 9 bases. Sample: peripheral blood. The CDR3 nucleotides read TGTGCCAGCAGCCAACAGGGGGCAAGGAAACTGTTTTTT. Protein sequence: CASSQQGARKLFF.